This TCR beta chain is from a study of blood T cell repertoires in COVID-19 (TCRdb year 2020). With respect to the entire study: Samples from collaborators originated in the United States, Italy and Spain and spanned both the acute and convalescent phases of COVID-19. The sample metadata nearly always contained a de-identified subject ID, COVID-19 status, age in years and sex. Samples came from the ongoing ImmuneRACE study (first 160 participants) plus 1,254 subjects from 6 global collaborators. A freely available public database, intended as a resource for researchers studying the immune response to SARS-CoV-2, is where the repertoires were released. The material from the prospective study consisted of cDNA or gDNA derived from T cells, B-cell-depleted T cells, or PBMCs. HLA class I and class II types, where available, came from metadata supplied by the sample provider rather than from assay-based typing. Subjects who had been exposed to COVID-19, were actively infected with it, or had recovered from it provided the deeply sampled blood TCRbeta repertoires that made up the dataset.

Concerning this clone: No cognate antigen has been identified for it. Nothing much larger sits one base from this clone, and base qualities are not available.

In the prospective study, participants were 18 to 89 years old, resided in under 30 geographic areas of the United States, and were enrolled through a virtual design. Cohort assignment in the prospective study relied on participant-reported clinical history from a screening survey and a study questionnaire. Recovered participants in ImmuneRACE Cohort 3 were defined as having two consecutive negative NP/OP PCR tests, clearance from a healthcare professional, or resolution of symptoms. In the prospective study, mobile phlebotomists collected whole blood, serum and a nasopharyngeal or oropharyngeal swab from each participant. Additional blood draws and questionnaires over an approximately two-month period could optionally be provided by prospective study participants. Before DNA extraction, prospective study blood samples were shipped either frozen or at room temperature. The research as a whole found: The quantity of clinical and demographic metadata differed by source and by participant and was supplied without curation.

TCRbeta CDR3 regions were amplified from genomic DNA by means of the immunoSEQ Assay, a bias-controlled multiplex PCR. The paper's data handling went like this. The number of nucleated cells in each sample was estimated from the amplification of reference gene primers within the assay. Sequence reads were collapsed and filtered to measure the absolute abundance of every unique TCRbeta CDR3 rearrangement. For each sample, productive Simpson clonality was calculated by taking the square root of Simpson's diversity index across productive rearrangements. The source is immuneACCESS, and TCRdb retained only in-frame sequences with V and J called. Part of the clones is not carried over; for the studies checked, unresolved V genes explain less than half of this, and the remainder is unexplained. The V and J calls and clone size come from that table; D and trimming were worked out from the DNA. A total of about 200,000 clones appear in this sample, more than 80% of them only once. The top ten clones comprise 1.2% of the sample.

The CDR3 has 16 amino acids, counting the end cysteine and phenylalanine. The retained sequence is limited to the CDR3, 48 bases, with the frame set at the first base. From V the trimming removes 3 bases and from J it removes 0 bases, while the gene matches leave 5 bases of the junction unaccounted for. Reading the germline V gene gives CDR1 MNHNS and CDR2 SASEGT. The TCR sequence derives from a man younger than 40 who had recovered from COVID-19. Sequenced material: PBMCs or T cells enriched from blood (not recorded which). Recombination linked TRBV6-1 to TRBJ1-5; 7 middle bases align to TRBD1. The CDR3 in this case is CASSEGQRLSNQPQHF. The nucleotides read TGTGCCAGCAGTGAGGGACAGCGACTTAGCAATCAGCCCCAGCATTTT.